This is a list of T cell receptor beta chains from one sample in a study of blood T cells in healthy people across ages. TCRdb passed the 5' RACE reads through MiXCR, listing each CDR3 protein once. This table holds some 850,000 distinct CDR3 sequences, 25% to 30% found once. These sequences were also reported in another study, on T cells of mothers and their children.

The sequenced sample was blood. The receptors originated from a boy younger than 18 in good health. Each CDR3 is given with its conserved first and last residue. The order of the fields is clone size, V gene, J gene, CDR3 length, D gene, CDR3 DNA, CDR3 protein. D genes are given only for firm matches. Not all rows give a size; the values are once, few, many and, for expanded clones, a class.

clone size: -
V gene: TRBV10-3
J gene: TRBJ2-4
CDR3 length: 12
D gene: TRBD1
CDR3 DNA: TGTGCCATCAGCTCCGGGACAGGGGTTCAGTACTTC
CDR3 protein: CAISSGTGVQYF

clone size: many
V gene: TRBV9
J gene: TRBJ2-7
CDR3 length: 14
D gene: TRBD1
CDR3 DNA: TGTGCCAGCAGCTTCCGGGACAGGGGAGGCGAGCAGTACTTC
CDR3 protein: CASSFRDRGGEQYF

clone size: -
V gene: TRBV18
J gene: TRBJ2-5
CDR3 length: 13
D gene: -
CDR3 DNA: TGTGCCAGCTCACAGTCGGAGGGGGAGACCCAGTACTTC
CDR3 protein: CASSQSEGETQYF

clone size: few
V gene: TRBV12-3/TRBV12-4
J gene: TRBJ1-2
CDR3 length: 17
D gene: -
CDR3 DNA: TGTGCCAGCAGTCCCCGGTTTGGTGCCCAGCGAAACTATGGCTACACCTTC
CDR3 protein: CASSPRFGAQRNYGYTF

clone size: -
V gene: TRBV20-1
J gene: TRBJ2-7
CDR3 length: 15
D gene: TRBD2
CDR3 DNA: TGCAGTGCTAGAGATTCGACTAGCGGCCCCTACGAGCAGTACTTC
CDR3 protein: CSARDSTSGPYEQYF

clone size: -
V gene: TRBV14
J gene: TRBJ2-7
CDR3 length: 16
D gene: TRBD1
CDR3 DNA: TGTGCCAGCAGCCTCCCCCGGGGACAGGGTCCCTACGAGCAGTACTTC
CDR3 protein: CASSLPRGQGPYEQYF

clone size: few
V gene: TRBV29-1
J gene: TRBJ2-5
CDR3 length: 12
D gene: -
CDR3 DNA: TGCAGCTCCCGTAAGCCCTCAGAGACCCAGTACTTC
CDR3 protein: CSSRKPSETQYF

clone size: -
V gene: TRBV4-1
J gene: TRBJ2-1
CDR3 length: 12
D gene: TRBD2
CDR3 DNA: TGCGCCAGCAGCTCCCGGACTAGCGGGCAGTTCTTC
CDR3 protein: CASSSRTSGQFF

clone size: few
V gene: TRBV9
J gene: TRBJ1-6
CDR3 length: 16
D gene: -
CDR3 DNA: TGTGCCAGCAGCGTAGGAGGGGGACAATTAAATTCACCCCTCCACTTT
CDR3 protein: CASSVGGGQLNSPLHF

clone size: -
V gene: TRBV14
J gene: TRBJ2-7
CDR3 length: 14
D gene: -
CDR3 DNA: TGTGCCAGCAGCCAAGCGGCGGTCACCTACGAGCAGTACTTC
CDR3 protein: CASSQAAVTYEQYF

clone size: -
V gene: TRBV7-9
J gene: TRBJ2-1
CDR3 length: 13
D gene: -
CDR3 DNA: TGTGCCAGCAGCCCTTGGACGGACAATGAGCAGTTCTTC
CDR3 protein: CASSPWTDNEQFF

clone size: few
V gene: TRBV29-1
J gene: TRBJ2-1
CDR3 length: 12
D gene: TRBD1
CDR3 DNA: TGCAGCGGGCTGGGACAGGGGAATGAGCAGTTCTTC
CDR3 protein: CSGLGQGNEQFF

clone size: few
V gene: TRBV9
J gene: TRBJ1-6
CDR3 length: 15
D gene: -
CDR3 DNA: TGTGCCAGCAGCGTAGGGGCAGCCAAGAGTTCACCCCTCCACTTT
CDR3 protein: CASSVGAAKSSPLHF

clone size: few
V gene: TRBV28
J gene: TRBJ2-7
CDR3 length: 11
D gene: -
CDR3 DNA: TGTGCCAGCAGTACGGGGACCGCCCAGTACTTC
CDR3 protein: CASSTGTAQYF

clone size: few
V gene: TRBV5-1
J gene: TRBJ2-5
CDR3 length: 14
D gene: -
CDR3 DNA: TGCGCCAGCAGCTTGCGTCGGGCCAAAGAGACCCAGTACTTC
CDR3 protein: CASSLRRAKETQYF

clone size: once
V gene: TRBV5-5
J gene: TRBJ2-7
CDR3 length: 14
D gene: -
CDR3 DNA: TGTGCCAGCAACAGGACAGAGGGGGTTTACGAGCAGTACTTC
CDR3 protein: CASNRTEGVYEQYF

clone size: few
V gene: TRBV2
J gene: TRBJ1-1
CDR3 length: 11
D gene: -
CDR3 DNA: TGTGCCATCAAGTTGGGGGTCGAAGCTTTCTTT
CDR3 protein: CAIKLGVEAFF

clone size: -
V gene: TRBV6-5
J gene: TRBJ2-1
CDR3 length: 17
D gene: -
CDR3 DNA: TGTGCCAGCATTAAGGCGAAAGGGGGGAGCTCCTACAATGAGCAGTTCTTC
CDR3 protein: CASIKAKGGSSYNEQFF

clone size: few
V gene: TRBV28
J gene: TRBJ2-3
CDR3 length: 15
D gene: -
CDR3 DNA: TGTGCCAGCACCCACAGGTTCCCTAGCACAGATACGCAGTATTTT
CDR3 protein: CASTHRFPSTDTQYF

clone size: few
V gene: TRBV27
J gene: TRBJ2-1
CDR3 length: 11
D gene: TRBD1
CDR3 DNA: TGTGCCAGCCGACAGGGTCGTGAGCAGTTCTTC
CDR3 protein: CASRQGREQFF

clone size: -
V gene: TRBV4-1
J gene: TRBJ1-1
CDR3 length: 13
D gene: -
CDR3 DNA: TGCGCCAGCGGCCAATCAGCGAACACTGAAGCTTTCTTT
CDR3 protein: CASGQSANTEAFF

clone size: -
V gene: TRBV2
J gene: TRBJ2-7
CDR3 length: 15
D gene: TRBD1
CDR3 DNA: TGTGCCAGCAGGGCCGGGACAGGGGAACCCTACGAGCAGTACTTC
CDR3 protein: CASRAGTGEPYEQYF

clone size: many
V gene: TRBV27
J gene: TRBJ2-7
CDR3 length: 17
D gene: -
CDR3 DNA: TGTGCCAGCAGTTTATCTTTCGGGTATAAGGGGCGTTACGAGCAGTACTTC
CDR3 protein: CASSLSFGYKGRYEQYF

clone size: -
V gene: TRBV20-1
J gene: TRBJ1-2
CDR3 length: 14
D gene: -
CDR3 DNA: TGCAGTGCTATCCTCCCGAGGGACAATGATGGCTACACCTTC
CDR3 protein: CSAILPRDNDGYTF

clone size: -
V gene: TRBV7-9
J gene: TRBJ1-6
CDR3 length: 13
D gene: -
CDR3 DNA: TGTGCCAGCAGCACACTCGCGAATTCACCCCTCCACTTT
CDR3 protein: CASSTLANSPLHF

clone size: -
V gene: TRBV4-1
J gene: TRBJ2-1
CDR3 length: 13
D gene: -
CDR3 DNA: TGCGCCAGCAGCCAGAGCCCAGGGGATGAGCAGTTCTTC
CDR3 protein: CASSQSPGDEQFF

clone size: many
V gene: TRBV12-3/TRBV12-4
J gene: TRBJ1-1
CDR3 length: 13
D gene: -
CDR3 DNA: TGTGCCAGCAGTTTCCAGGGAGGCACTGAAGCTTTCTTT
CDR3 protein: CASSFQGGTEAFF

clone size: once
V gene: TRBV2
J gene: TRBJ1-2
CDR3 length: 10
D gene: -
CDR3 DNA: TGTGCCAGCAGCGCCAGCGACTACACCTTC
CDR3 protein: CASSASDYTF

clone size: -
V gene: TRBV7-9
J gene: TRBJ2-5
CDR3 length: 14
D gene: TRBD2
CDR3 DNA: TGTGCCAGCAGCGATCCTAGCGGGAGGGAGACCCAGTACTTC
CDR3 protein: CASSDPSGRETQYF

clone size: -
V gene: TRBV6-2/TRBV6-3
J gene: TRBJ1-1
CDR3 length: 12
D gene: -
CDR3 DNA: TGTGCCAGCAGTTACGCCGACACTGAAGCTTTCTTT
CDR3 protein: CASSYADTEAFF

clone size: -
V gene: TRBV25-1
J gene: TRBJ1-1
CDR3 length: 14
D gene: -
CDR3 DNA: TGTGCCAGCAATCCCGGGACCGCGAACACTGAAGCTTTCTTT
CDR3 protein: CASNPGTANTEAFF

clone size: -
V gene: TRBV24-1
J gene: TRBJ1-4
CDR3 length: 12
D gene: -
CDR3 DNA: TGTGCCACCAGTGAGGAGGATGAAAAACTGTTTTTT
CDR3 protein: CATSEEDEKLFF

clone size: -
V gene: TRBV12-3/TRBV12-4
J gene: TRBJ2-7
CDR3 length: 15
D gene: -
CDR3 DNA: TGTGCCAGCAGTACCAATGGGGCAGACAACTACGAGCAGTACTTC
CDR3 protein: CASSTNGADNYEQYF

clone size: -
V gene: TRBV4-2
J gene: TRBJ2-7
CDR3 length: 17
D gene: TRBD2
CDR3 DNA: TGTGCCAGCAGCCAAGCCTTAGCGGGGATCAGCTCCTACGAGCAGTACTTC
CDR3 protein: CASSQALAGISSYEQYF

clone size: -
V gene: TRBV9
J gene: TRBJ1-5
CDR3 length: 14
D gene: -
CDR3 DNA: TGTGCCAGCAGCCCCTACGAGGGGTATCAGCCCCAGCATTTT
CDR3 protein: CASSPYEGYQPQHF

clone size: -
V gene: TRBV7-8
J gene: TRBJ1-2
CDR3 length: 14
D gene: TRBD1
CDR3 DNA: TGTGCCAGCGCGCCAGGGGGTTTGAACTATGGCTACACCTTC
CDR3 protein: CASAPGGLNYGYTF

clone size: -
V gene: TRBV15
J gene: TRBJ1-2
CDR3 length: 15
D gene: TRBD1
CDR3 DNA: TGTGCCACCAGCAGAGATCGACAGGGGGTCCGTGGCTACACCTTC
CDR3 protein: CATSRDRQGVRGYTF

clone size: few
V gene: TRBV9
J gene: TRBJ2-3
CDR3 length: 13
D gene: TRBD1
CDR3 DNA: TGTGCCAGCAGCCCAGGACAGGGAATGACGCAGTATTTT
CDR3 protein: CASSPGQGMTQYF

clone size: -
V gene: TRBV10-1
J gene: TRBJ2-4
CDR3 length: 16
D gene: TRBD2
CDR3 DNA: TGCGCCAGCAGTGAGTCCAGTCTAGCGGGGTTGGACATTCAGTACTTC
CDR3 protein: CASSESSLAGLDIQYF

clone size: -
V gene: TRBV28
J gene: TRBJ1-1
CDR3 length: 13
D gene: -
CDR3 DNA: TGTGCCAGCAGTCGTCCCAGGGGCCCTGAAGCTTTCTTT
CDR3 protein: CASSRPRGPEAFF